Each of the 27 T cell receptor beta chains below was sequenced from the same sample in a study of immune evolution from preneoplasia to lung adenocarcinoma. Here immunoSEQ multiplex PCR was the method, and the copy in TCRdb shows in-frame clones only, minus some. The table has thousands of clones, 80% seen once; the top ten hold 6% to 6.5%. The sequencing input was FFPE minimally invasive lung adenocarcinoma tissue. The receptors originated from a person aged 50-70 years with lung adenocarcinoma.

The chain combines TRBV7-2 with TRBJ1-2; D is ambiguous. Germline assignment: CDR1 SGHTA and CDR2 FQGNSA. The V end was cut by 2 bases, the J end by 3 bases, with 7 bases between. This CDR3 spans 13 amino acids. CDR3 in DNA: TGTGCCAGCAGCTTAAGGCAAGACTATGGCTACACCTTC. Protein product: CASSLRQDYGYTF.

This sequence joins TRBV29-1 and TRBJ2-1, with D hard to call. The CDR3 is made up of 12 amino acids. Trimming shortened V by 2 bases and J by 7 bases, and 9 bases separated the two germline ends. From germline, CDR1 is SQVTM and CDR2 ANQGSEA. The CDR3 region has the DNA TGCAGCGTTGAACAGTTTGTGAATGAGCAGTTCTTC. Translation: CSVEQFVNEQFF.

The rearrangement uses TRBV10-3 and TRBJ2-1, with D unresolved. The CDR3 extends over 12 amino acids. Germline lookup yields CDR1 ENHRY and CDR2 SYGVKD. Between the trimmed V and J ends, which lost 10 bases and 10 bases, there was a span of 17 bases. The chain's CDR3 is CATQSGEGEQFF. Written as DNA, the CDR3 is TGTGCCACCCAGAGTGGGGAAGGGGAGCAGTTCTTC.

V is TRBV10-2 and J is TRBJ1-1, with TRBD1 as a possible D gene (6 bases). The germline V gene has CDR1 WSHSY and CDR2 SAAADI. The CDR3 is 15 residues long. The V and J ends lost 2 bases and 1 base respectively, with 11 bases between them. DNA for the CDR3: TGCGCCAGCAGTGAGCCGATGACAGGGAACACTGAAGCTTTCTTT. Translated: CASSEPMTGNTEAFF.

CDR3 bases: TGCAGTTTCCCCTCCGATGGGGGGAACACTGAAGCTTTCTTT. It translates to CSFPSDGGNTEAFF. The V call is TRBV29-1, the J call TRBJ1-1; D is perhaps TRBD1 (5 bases). The CDR3 totals 14 residues. The germline V gene has CDR1 SQVTM and CDR2 ANQGSEA.

The rearrangement uses TRBV11-2 and TRBJ1-1; D not resolved. This CDR3 spans 14 amino acids. Trimming took 1 base from V and 5 from J, leaving 11 bases between them. The germline V gene encodes CDR1 SGHAT and CDR2 FQNNGV. CDR3 DNA sequence: TGTGCCAGCAGCTTAGGGGCCTCGGGTACTGAAGCTTTCTTT. Residues: CASSLGASGTEAFF.

This rearrangement joins TRBV9 to TRBJ2-5; a weak D match, TRBD2 (5 bases). There are 14 residues in the CDR3. V lost 3 bases and J lost 2, with 11 bases in between. Germline CDR1 SGDLS, CDR2 YYNGEE. The chain's CDR3 is CASSGTEFQETQYF. The CDR3 DNA reads as TGTGCCAGCAGCGGGACTGAGTTTCAAGAGACCCAGTACTTC.

This sequence joins TRBV6-5 and TRBJ1-1, with a tentative D call TRBD1 (5 bases). The CDR3 totals 13 residues. Trimming left V 6 bases short and J 9 bases short, with 17 bases between. CDR1 is MNHEY and CDR2 is SVGAGI in the germline V gene. As DNA, the CDR3 is TGTGCCAGCAGCCCCCGCGGCCAGGGAAAAGCTTTCTTT. Translation gives CASSPRGQGKAFF.

This chain links TRBV7-2 with TRBJ1-2; no firm D call. Germline loops: CDR1 SGHTA, CDR2 FQGNSA. There are 13 residues in the CDR3. V was pared by 3 bases and J by 1 base, with 6 bases between. This CDR3 reads CASSFNGNYGYTF. Written as DNA, the CDR3 is TGTGCCAGCAGCTTCAACGGTAACTATGGCTACACCTTC.

CDR3 residues: CASSLQRGNEQFF. The CDR3 nucleotides read TGTGCCAGCAGCTTACAGCGGGGGAATGAGCAGTTCTTC. The gene calls are TRBV7-7 and TRBJ2-1, with 8 nucleotides matching TRBD2. This CDR3 is 13 amino acids long. Trimming took 2 bases from V and 7 from J; bases not matched to a gene: 1. Germline CDR1 SSHAT, CDR2 FNYEAQ (reference sequence).

The rearrangement uses TRBV6-4 and TRBJ2-1; 12 bases align to TRBD2. CDR1 is MRHNA and CDR2 is SNTAGT in the germline V gene. The CDR3 has 17 residues. The V segment lost 3 bases and the J segment 8 bases; nucleotides outside the gene matches: 11. The CDR3: CASSEASGRAEVDEQFF. In DNA, the CDR3 is TGTGCCAGCAGTGAGGCTAGCGGGAGGGCCGAGGTCGATGAGCAGTTCTTC.

The genes are TRBV5-1 and TRBJ1-3, with D possibly TRBD1 on 5 matching bases. V gave up 4 bases and J gave up 0 bases, with 11 bases separating them. Germline CDR1 and CDR2: SGHRS and YFSETQ. This CDR3 is built from 15 residues. The CDR3, as DNA: TGCGCCAGCAGCCCGGGGGACTTCTCTGGAAACACCATATATTTT. It yields the protein CASSPGDFSGNTIYF.

This chain links TRBV6-5 with TRBJ2-1, with 8 nucleotides matching TRBD2. Germline V CDR1 and CDR2: MNHEY, SVGAGI. The CDR3 sequence is 16 residues long. V lost 0 bases to trimming and J lost 7 bases; unmatched junction nucleotides: 8. The CDR3 loop reads CASSYSASGWGNEQFF. The CDR3 bases are TGTGCCAGCAGTTACTCAGCTAGCGGGTGGGGGAATGAGCAGTTCTTC.

This clone appeared once. The chain recombines TRBV4-1 with TRBJ2-5; no clear D. Germline V gene lookup returns CDR1 MGHRA and CDR2 YSYEKL. Trimming removed 1 base at V and 1 base at J, with 7 bases between. The CDR3 spans 14 residues. The CDR3 region is CASSQVTLQETQYF. The CDR3 nucleotides read TGCGCCAGCAGCCAAGTGACGCTCCAAGAGACCCAGTACTTC.

The gene calls are TRBV6-6 and TRBJ1-2; TRBD1 matches at 9 bases. CDR1 MNHNY and CDR2 SVGAGI come from the germline V gene (reference sequence). J was trimmed by 2 bases and V by 5 bases; bases with no gene match: 6. This CDR3 spans 15 amino acids. The CDR3 is CASSRTGVENYGYTF. CDR3 bases: TGTGCCAGCAGTCGGACAGGGGTTGAAAACTATGGCTACACCTTC.

The chain joins TRBV7-2 to TRBJ2-7, with 12 bases aligning to TRBD2. There are 16 residues in the CDR3. CDR1 and CDR2 (germline): SGHTA, FQGNSA. Unmatched junction bases numbered 3, after V lost 0 bases and J lost 3 bases. The CDR3 DNA is TGTGCCAGCAGCTTAGCGGGACTAGCGGGTCACTACGAGCAGTACTTC. Its protein is CASSLAGLAGHYEQYF.

The J gene is TRBJ2-2, the V gene TRBV10-1; the D gene is possibly TRBD2 (6 bases). This CDR3 comprises 14 residues. Germline V lookup: CDR1 WNHNN, CDR2 SYGVQD (reference sequence). V dropped 4 bases and J dropped 6 bases, with 12 bases sitting between them. In DNA form, the CDR3 reads TGCGCCAGCAGTGTAGGCGGGGTTGCCGGGGAGCTGTTTTTT. Translated, it gives CASSVGGVAGELFF.

The CDR3 loop reads CAISEFQGPSYEQYF. Written as DNA, the CDR3 is TGTGCCATCAGTGAGTTCCAGGGGCCCTCCTACGAGCAGTACTTC. The rearrangement joins TRBV10-3 to TRBJ2-5; D may be TRBD1 (6 bases). The assigned J gene may be wrong: the sequence end matches TRBJ2-7 better. The germline V gene has CDR1 ENHRY and CDR2 SYGVKD. This CDR3 has 15 amino acids.

This clone was seen only once. At one of its ends the junction is not consistent with the germline gene, which may arise from a read error. This same CDR3 is encoded by further DNA sequences in the sample. The chain combines TRBV2 with TRBJ1-3; possibly TRBD1 for D (6 bases). Germline-derived CDR1 and CDR2 are SNHLY and FYNNEI. This CDR3 is built from 14 residues. The CDR3 DNA sequence: TGTGCCAGCAGTTTACACAGGGCTGGAAACACTATATATTTT. Protein: CASSLHRAGNTIYF.

The chain employs TRBV27 and TRBJ1-1, with D perhaps TRBD1 (5 bases). Germline V gene data show CDR1 as MNHEY and CDR2 as SMNVEV (reference sequence). The CDR3 totals 15 residues. V was shortened by 2 bases and J by 0 bases, with 10 bases between the two germline ends. The CDR3 protein is CASSLSSGLNTEAFF. The CDR3 DNA follows: TGTGCCAGCAGTTTAAGTTCGGGGCTGAACACTGAAGCTTTCTTT.

The J gene is TRBJ2-3, the V gene TRBV5-1; 7 positions match TRBD1. Germline V lookup: CDR1 SGHRS, CDR2 YFSETQ. The CDR3 is 16 amino acids. The ends lost 4 bases at V and 3 bases at J; junction bases unmatched: 11. The CDR3 coding sequence is TGCGCCAGCAGCATTAAGACAGGGTTTAGTACAGATACGCAGTATTTT. Protein: CASSIKTGFSTDTQYF.

This chain connects TRBV19 to TRBJ1-2; D is undetermined. Germline V gene sequence: CDR1 LNHDA, CDR2 SQIVND (reference sequence). The CDR3 runs 15 residues. V lost 0 bases and J lost 4, with 12 bases in between. This CDR3 is CASSIDPRALYGYTF. CDR3 DNA sequence: TGTGCCAGTAGTATAGATCCTCGGGCACTCTATGGCTACACCTTC. The full variable domain, rest sourced from reference TRBV19 and TRBJ1-2, is DGGITQSPKYLFRKEGQNVTLSCEQNLNHDAMYWYRQDPGQGLRLIYYSQIVNDFQKGDIAEGYSVSREKKESFPLTVTSAQKNPTAFYLCASSIDPRALYGYTFGSGTRLTVV.

This clone was found once. This sequence joins TRBV19 and TRBJ2-1; no reliable D call. CDR1 LNHDA and CDR2 SQIVND come from the germline V gene (reference sequence). This CDR3 has 13 amino acids. Trimming pared 3 bases from V and 6 bases from J, leaving 9 bases between. The CDR3, as DNA: TGTGCCAGTAGTATGACCCCTCGCAATGAGCAGTTCTTC. Its translation is CASSMTPRNEQFF.

This clone has just a few counts. The chain links TRBV19 to TRBJ1-5; 8 bases are a match to TRBD1. The CDR3 loop spans 15 amino acids. Germline V gives CDR1 LNHDA, CDR2 SQIVND (reference sequence). The junction had 9 bases not matched to a gene; V was cut back by 6 bases and J by 5 bases. DNA for the CDR3: TGTGCCAGTAGCTCCGAGACAGGGGTTGATCAGCCCCAGCATTTT. Its translation is CASSSETGVDQPQHF.

Of note for this clone: The sample has other DNA sequences that encode this CDR3 too. This chain uses TRBV30 with TRBJ1-1; 8 positions match TRBD1. Trimming cost V 0 bases and J 4 bases; bases outside gene matches: 4. Germline V gene data show CDR1 as GTSNPN and CDR2 as SVGIG (reference sequence). This CDR3 contains 14 residues. The CDR3 sequence: CAWSVTGGGTEAFF. CDR3 coding DNA: TGTGCCTGGAGTGTAACAGGGGGAGGCACTGAAGCTTTCTTT.

V gene TRBV11-2 combines with J gene TRBJ2-7; D is perhaps TRBD1 (6 bases). The germline gives CDR1 SGHAT, CDR2 FQNNGV. The CDR3 runs to 15 residues. V gave up 1 base and J gave up 3 bases, with 13 bases separating them. In nucleotides, the CDR3 is TGTGCCAGCAGCTTAGGGGCAGGGGTGGGCTACGAGCAGTACTTC. It is translated as CASSLGAGVGYEQYF.

This clone has only one observation. Different DNA sequences within this sample yield the same CDR3. The chain is built from TRBV6-5 and TRBJ1-1, with D possibly TRBD1 on 5 matching bases. This CDR3 contains 13 residues. The germline CDR1 and CDR2 sequences are MNHEY and SVGAGI. The V and J ends lost 0 bases and 5 bases respectively, with 7 bases between them. CDR3 DNA: TGTGCCAGCAGTTACTCGGGGGGGACTGAAGCTTTCTTT. It specifies CASSYSGGTEAFF.